This T cell receptor (beta chain) comes out of a study of blood T cell repertoires in COVID-19. Looking at the study overall: Acute and convalescent COVID-19 specimens originated in the United States, Italy and Spain.

CDR3 size: 14 residues. With 1 base removed from V and 4 bases from J, the gap between germline ends came to 9 bases. Per the germline V gene, CDR1 is LGHDT and CDR2 is YNNKEL (reference sequence). Per the original methods: The assay estimated nucleated cells by amplifying reference gene primers. Generated by immunoSEQ multiplex PCR, the TCRdb table keeps only in-frame clones and is missing some. D and trimming come from the DNA, and the V and J calls and clone size come from that table. Seen here are 300,000 to 350,000 clones, around 88% observed once, and the top ten hold under 2%. Sequencing input: peripheral blood. This rearrangement joins TRBV3-1 (or the pseudogene TRBV3-2) to TRBJ2-3; D is unclear. The clonotype originates from a woman aged 30 to 39 with COVID-19, enrolled during active disease. CDR3 amino acids: CASSQAALADTQYF. DNA for the CDR3: TGTGCCAGCAGCCAAGCCGCGCTAGCAGATACGCAGTATTTT.